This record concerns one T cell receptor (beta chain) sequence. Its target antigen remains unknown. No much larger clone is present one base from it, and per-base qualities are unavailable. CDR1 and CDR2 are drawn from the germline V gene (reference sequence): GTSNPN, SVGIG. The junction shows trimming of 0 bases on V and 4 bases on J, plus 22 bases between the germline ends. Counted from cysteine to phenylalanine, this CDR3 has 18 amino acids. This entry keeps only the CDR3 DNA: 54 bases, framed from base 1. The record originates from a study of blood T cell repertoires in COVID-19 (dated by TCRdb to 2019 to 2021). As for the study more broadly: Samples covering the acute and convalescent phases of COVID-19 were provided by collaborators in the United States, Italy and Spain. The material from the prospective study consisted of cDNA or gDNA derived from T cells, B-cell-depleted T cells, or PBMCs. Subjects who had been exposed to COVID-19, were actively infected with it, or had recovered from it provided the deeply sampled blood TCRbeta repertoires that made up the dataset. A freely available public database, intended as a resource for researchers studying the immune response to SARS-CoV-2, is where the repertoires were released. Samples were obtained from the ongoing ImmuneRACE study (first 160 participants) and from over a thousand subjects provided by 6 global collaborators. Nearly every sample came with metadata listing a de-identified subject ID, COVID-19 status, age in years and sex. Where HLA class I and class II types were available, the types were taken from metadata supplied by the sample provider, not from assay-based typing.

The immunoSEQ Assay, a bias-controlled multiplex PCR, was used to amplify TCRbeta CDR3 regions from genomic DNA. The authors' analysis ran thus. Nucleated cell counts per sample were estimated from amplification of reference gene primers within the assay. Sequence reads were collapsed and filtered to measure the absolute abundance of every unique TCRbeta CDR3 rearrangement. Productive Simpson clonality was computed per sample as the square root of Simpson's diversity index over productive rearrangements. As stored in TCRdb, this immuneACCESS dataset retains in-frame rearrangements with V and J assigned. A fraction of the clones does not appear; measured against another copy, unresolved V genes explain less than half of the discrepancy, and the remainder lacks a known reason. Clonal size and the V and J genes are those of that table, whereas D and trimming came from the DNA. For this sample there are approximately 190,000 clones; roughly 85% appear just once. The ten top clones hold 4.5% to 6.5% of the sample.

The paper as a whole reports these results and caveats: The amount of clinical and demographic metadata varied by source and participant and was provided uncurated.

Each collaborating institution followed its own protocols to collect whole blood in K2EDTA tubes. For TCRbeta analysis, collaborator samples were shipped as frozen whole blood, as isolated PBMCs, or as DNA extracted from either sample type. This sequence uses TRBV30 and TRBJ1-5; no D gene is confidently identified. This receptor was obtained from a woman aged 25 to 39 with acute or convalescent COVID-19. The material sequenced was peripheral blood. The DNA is TGTGCCTGGAGTGTAGGCCGGGGTGCGTTGCGGGGAAATCAGCCCCAGCATTTT. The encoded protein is CAWSVGRGALRGNQPQHF.